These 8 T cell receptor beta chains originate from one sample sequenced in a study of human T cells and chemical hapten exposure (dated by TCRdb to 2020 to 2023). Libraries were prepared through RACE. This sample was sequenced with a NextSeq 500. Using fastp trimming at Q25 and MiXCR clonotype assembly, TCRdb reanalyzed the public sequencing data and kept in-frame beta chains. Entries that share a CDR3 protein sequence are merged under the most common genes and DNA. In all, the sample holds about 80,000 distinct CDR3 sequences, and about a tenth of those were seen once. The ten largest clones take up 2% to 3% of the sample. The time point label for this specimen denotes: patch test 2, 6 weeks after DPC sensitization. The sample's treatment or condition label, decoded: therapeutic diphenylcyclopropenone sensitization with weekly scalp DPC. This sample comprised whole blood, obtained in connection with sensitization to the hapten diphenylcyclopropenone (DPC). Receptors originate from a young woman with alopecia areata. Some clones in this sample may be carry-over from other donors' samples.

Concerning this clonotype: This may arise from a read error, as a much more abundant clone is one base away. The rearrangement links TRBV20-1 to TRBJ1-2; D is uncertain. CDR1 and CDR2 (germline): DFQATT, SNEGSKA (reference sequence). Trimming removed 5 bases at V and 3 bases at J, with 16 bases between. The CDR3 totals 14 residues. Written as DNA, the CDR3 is TGCAGTGCTGAGGCCCGGGAGCCTGACTATGGCTACACCTTC. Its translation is CSAEAREPDYGYTF.

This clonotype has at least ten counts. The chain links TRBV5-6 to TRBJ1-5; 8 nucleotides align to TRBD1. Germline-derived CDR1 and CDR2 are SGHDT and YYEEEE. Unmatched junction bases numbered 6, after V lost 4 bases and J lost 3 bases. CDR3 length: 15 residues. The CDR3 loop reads CASSLGQGDNQPQHF. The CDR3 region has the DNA TGTGCCAGCAGCCTTGGACAGGGCGACAATCAGCCCCAGCATTTT.

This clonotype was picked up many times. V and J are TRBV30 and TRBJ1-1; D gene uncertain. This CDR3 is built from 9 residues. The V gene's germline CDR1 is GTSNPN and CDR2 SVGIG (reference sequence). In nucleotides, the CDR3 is TGTGCTTGGGGTGCAGAAGCTTTCTTT. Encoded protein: CAWGAEAFF.

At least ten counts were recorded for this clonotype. As DNA, the CDR3 is TGTGCCAGCAGCTTAGCGTCCCGATATGAAACAGATACGCAGTATTTT. The encoded protein is CASSLASRYETDTQYF. This chain joins TRBV7-6 and TRBJ2-3; D remains unclear. V lost 0 bases to trimming and J lost 3 bases, with 13 bases between them. The CDR3 contains 16 residues. CDR1 SGHVS and CDR2 FNYEAQ come from the germline V gene.

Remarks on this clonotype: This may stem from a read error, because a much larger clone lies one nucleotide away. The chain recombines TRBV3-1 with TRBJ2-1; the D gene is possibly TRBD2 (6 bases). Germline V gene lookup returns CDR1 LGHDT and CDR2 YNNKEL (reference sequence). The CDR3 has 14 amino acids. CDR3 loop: CAGSPRGTRNEQFF. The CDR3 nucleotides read TGTGCCGGCAGCCCTCGGGGGACGAGGAATGAGCAGTTCTTC.

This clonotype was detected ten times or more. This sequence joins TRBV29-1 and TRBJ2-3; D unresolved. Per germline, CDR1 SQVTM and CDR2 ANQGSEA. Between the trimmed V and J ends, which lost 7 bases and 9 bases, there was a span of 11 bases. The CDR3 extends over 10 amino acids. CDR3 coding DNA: TGCAGCGCTGGCGGAGACACGCAGTATTTT. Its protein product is CSAGGDTQYF.

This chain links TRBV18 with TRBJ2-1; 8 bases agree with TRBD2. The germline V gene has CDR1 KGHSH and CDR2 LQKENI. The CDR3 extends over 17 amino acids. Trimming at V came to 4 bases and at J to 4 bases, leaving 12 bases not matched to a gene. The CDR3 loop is CASSLDAGAGVYNEQFF. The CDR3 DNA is TGTGCCAGCTCACTTGACGCGGGAGCGGGAGTTTACAATGAGCAGTTCTTC.

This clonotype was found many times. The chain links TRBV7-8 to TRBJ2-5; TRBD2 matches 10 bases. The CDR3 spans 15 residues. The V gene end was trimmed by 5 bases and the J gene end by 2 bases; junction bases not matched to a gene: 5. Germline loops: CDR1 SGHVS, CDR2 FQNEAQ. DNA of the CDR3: TGTGCCAGCAGCATGGGACTAGCGCGACAAGAGACCCAGTACTTC. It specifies CASSMGLARQETQYF.